This TCR beta chain was captured in a study of blood T cell repertoires in COVID-19. Across the study: Acute and convalescent COVID-19 specimens originated in the United States, Italy and Spain.

Authors' processing steps: Reference gene primer amplification yielded estimated nucleated cell counts. Clones were sequenced by immunoSEQ multiplex PCR, and TCRdb holds only the in-frame ones, with some missing. The DNA was the basis for D and trimming; V, J and clone size are from that table. The sample contains 400,000 to 500,000 clones, 86% of which appear only once. The sample comprised peripheral blood. The clonotype originates from a woman aged 25 to 45 with active or convalescent COVID-19.

CDR3 sequence: CASSFGRRQGVTEAFF. CDR3 nucleotide sequence: TGTGCCAGCAGCTTCGGCAGGAGACAGGGGGTCACTGAAGCTTTCTTT. V usage is TRBV5-6 and J usage is TRBJ1-1; 9 bases agree with TRBD1. The CDR3 has 16 residues. Germline CDR1 reads SGHDT; CDR2 reads YYEEEE. V was clipped by 2 bases and J by 4 bases; unmatched bases: 9.